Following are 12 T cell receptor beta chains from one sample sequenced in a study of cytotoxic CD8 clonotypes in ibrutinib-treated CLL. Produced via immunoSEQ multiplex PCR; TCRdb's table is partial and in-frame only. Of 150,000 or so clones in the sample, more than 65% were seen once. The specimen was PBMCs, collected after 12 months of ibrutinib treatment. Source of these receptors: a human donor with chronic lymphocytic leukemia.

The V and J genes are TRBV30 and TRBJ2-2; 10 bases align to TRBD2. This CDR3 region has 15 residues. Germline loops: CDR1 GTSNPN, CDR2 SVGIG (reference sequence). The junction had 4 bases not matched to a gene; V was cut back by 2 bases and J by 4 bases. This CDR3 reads CAWSPGLAATGELFF. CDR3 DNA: TGTGCCTGGAGTCCTGGACTAGCGGCCACCGGGGAGCTGTTTTTT.

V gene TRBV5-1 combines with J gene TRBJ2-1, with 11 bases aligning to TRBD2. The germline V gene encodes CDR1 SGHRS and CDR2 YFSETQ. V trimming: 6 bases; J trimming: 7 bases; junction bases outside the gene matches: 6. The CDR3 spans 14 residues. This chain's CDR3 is CASTLAGGTNEQFF. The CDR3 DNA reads TGCGCCAGCACTTTAGCGGGAGGGACAAATGAGCAGTTCTTC.

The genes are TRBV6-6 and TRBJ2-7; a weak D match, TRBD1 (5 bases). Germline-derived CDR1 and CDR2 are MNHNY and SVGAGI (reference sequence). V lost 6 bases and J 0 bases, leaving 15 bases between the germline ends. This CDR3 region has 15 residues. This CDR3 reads CASRPPGDSSYEQYF. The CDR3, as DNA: TGTGCCAGCAGGCCCCCCGGTGACAGCTCCTACGAGCAGTACTTC.

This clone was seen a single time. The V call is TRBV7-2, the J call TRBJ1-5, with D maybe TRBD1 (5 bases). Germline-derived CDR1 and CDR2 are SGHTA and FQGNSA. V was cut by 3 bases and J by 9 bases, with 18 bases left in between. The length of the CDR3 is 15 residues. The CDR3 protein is CASSFGLVRAGPQHF. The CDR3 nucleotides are TGTGCCAGCAGCTTTGGGCTGGTCAGGGCTGGGCCCCAGCATTTT.

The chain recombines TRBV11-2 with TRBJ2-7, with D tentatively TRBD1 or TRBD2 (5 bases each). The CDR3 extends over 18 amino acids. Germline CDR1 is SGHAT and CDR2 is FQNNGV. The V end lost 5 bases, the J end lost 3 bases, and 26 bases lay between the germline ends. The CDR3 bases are TGTGCCAGCAGCCTAACGACGGGACGGCGTACCGACTACTACGAGCAGTACTTC. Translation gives CASSLTTGRRTDYYEQYF.

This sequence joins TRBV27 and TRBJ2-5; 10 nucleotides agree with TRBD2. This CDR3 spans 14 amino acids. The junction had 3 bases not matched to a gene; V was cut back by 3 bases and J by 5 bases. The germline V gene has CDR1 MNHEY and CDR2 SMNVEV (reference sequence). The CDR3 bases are TGTGCCAGCAGTTTCCTAGCGGGGGATGAGACCCAGTACTTC. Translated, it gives CASSFLAGDETQYF.

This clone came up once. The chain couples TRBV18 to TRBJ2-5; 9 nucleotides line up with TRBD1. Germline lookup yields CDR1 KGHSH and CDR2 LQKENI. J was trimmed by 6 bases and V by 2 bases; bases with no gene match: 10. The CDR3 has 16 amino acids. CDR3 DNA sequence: TGTGCCAGCTCACCAACGGACAGGGGCTCGGCACAGACCCAGTACTTC. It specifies CASSPTDRGSAQTQYF. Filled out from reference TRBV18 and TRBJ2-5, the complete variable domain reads NAGVMQNPRHLVRRRGQEARLRCSPMKGHSHVYWYRQLPEEGLKFMVYLQKENIIDESGMPKERFSAEFPKEGPSILRIQQVVRGDSAAYFCASSPTDRGSAQTQYFGPGTRLLVL.

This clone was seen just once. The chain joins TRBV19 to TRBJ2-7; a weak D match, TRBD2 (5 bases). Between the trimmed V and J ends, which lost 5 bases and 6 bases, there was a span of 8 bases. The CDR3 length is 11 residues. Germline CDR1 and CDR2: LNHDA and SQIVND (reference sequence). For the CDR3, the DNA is TGTGCCAGTAGTGTACGGGGCGAGCAGTACTTC. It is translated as CASSVRGEQYF.

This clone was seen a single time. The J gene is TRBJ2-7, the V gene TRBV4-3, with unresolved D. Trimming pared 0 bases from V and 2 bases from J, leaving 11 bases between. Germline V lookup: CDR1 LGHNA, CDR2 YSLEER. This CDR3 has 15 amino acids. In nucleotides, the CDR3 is TGCGCCAGCAGCCAAGATCGAGGCAGAGCCTACGAGCAGTACTTC. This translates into CASSQDRGRAYEQYF.

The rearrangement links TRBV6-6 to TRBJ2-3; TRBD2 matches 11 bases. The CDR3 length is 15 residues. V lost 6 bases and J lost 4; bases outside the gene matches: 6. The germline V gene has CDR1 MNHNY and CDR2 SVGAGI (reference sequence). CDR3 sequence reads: CASRVSGGGADTQYF. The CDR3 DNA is TGTGCCAGCAGGGTTAGCGGGGGGGGAGCAGATACGCAGTATTTT.

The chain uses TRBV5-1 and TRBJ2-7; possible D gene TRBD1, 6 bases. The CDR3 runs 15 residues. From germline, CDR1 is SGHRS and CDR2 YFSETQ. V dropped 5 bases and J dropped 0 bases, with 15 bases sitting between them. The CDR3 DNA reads TGCGCCAGCAGTGGAACAGGGATCAGCTCCTACGAGCAGTACTTC. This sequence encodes CASSGTGISSYEQYF.

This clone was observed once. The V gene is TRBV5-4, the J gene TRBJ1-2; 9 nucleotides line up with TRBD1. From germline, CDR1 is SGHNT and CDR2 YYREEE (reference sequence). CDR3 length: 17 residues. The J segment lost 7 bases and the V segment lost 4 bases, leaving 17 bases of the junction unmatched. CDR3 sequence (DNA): TGTGCCAGCAGCCCTGCCCGGGACAGGGTGACGGGTGGTGGCTACACCTTC. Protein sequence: CASSPARDRVTGGGYTF.